The 12 T cell receptor beta chains presented below share a single source sample, sequenced in a study of shared clonotypes between healthy human individuals (dated by TCRdb to about 2020). The library was built by means of the immunoSEQ multiplex PCR assay. TCRdb obtained this table from immuneACCESS and retained in-frame rearrangements with V and J assigned. These tables miss some clones; where compared with another copy, unresolved V genes account for less than half of the shortfall, and the remainder is unexplained. The sample table lists approximately 2.1 million clones, over 85% of them with a count of one. 0.35% to 0.5% of the sample rests with the top ten. Input material: naive CD4+ T cells from PBMCs. Per the publication, the cell subset or site label means: CD45RA+ positively selected. The receptors shown here come from a man aged 18 to 35 in good health. Some clones in this sample may be carry-over from other donors' samples.

V gene TRBV9 combines with J gene TRBJ2-3, with 9 bases fitting TRBD2. CDR1 is SGDLS and CDR2 is YYNGEE in the germline V gene. The CDR3 runs 19 residues. After removal of 3 bases from V and 1 base from J, the junction contained 15 bases not matched to a gene. The CDR3 loop is CASSALSGTSMRGTDTQYF. CDR3 DNA sequence: TGTGCCAGCAGCGCCTTGTCCGGGACTAGCATGAGGGGCACAGATACGCAGTATTTT.

This sequence joins TRBV30 and TRBJ2-5, with 9 bases fitting TRBD1. The CDR3 loop spans 15 amino acids. V dropped 5 bases and J dropped 7; count of bases not matched to a gene: 14. Germline loops: CDR1 GTSNPN, CDR2 SVGIG (reference sequence). In DNA form, the CDR3 reads TGTGCCTGGGACTTGGGGGACAGGGACCGGTGGACCCAGTACTTC. Translation: CAWDLGDRDRWTQYF.

V usage is TRBV5-5 and J usage is TRBJ2-1; 8 nucleotides align to TRBD2. Per germline, CDR1 SGHKS and CDR2 YYEKEE (reference sequence). With 4 bases clipped from V and 2 bases from J, the junction kept 5 bases outside the gene matches. This CDR3 has 15 residues. The CDR3 DNA is TGTGCCAGCAGCGCGACTAGCGAGACCTACAATGAGCAGTTCTTC. Amino acids: CASSATSETYNEQFF.

V and J are TRBV9 and TRBJ2-7, with 9 bases lining up with TRBD1. Germline CDR1 SGDLS, CDR2 YYNGEE. The V and J ends lost 3 bases and 3 bases, in that order; junction bases with no gene match: 4. The CDR3 consists of 14 residues. The CDR3, as DNA: TGTGCCAGCAGCGGAGGACAGGGGCTCTACGAGCAGTACTTC. Protein sequence: CASSGGQGLYEQYF. The full variable domain, its missing parts supplied by reference TRBV9 and TRBJ2-7, is DSGVTQTPKHLITATGQRVTLRCSPRSGDLSVYWYQQSLDQGLQFLIQYYNGEERAKGNILERFSAQQFPDLHSELNLSSLELGDSALYFCASSGGQGLYEQYFGPGTRLTVT.

The rearrangement uses TRBV6-1 and TRBJ2-7, with 9 bases matching TRBD1. V gave up 4 bases and J gave up 6 bases; unmatched junction bases: 7. The CDR3 contains 14 residues. Germline V gives CDR1 MNHNS, CDR2 SASEGT. The CDR3, as DNA: TGTGCCAGCAGTGCCGGGACAGGGCTCGGCGAGCAGTACTTC. Protein sequence: CASSAGTGLGEQYF.

The table lists this clone with a count of one. This chain links TRBV21-1 with TRBJ2-5; TRBD1 was called by the table and not checked on the DNA. TRBV21-1 is given as a pseudogene. The CDR3 extends over 16 amino acids. CDR3 protein: CASSKVSGGAQETQYF. CDR3 nucleotides: TGTGCCAGCAGCAAAGTTTCAGGGGGTGCACAAGAGACCCAGTACTTC.

The table lists this clone with a count of one. The chain recombines TRBV2 with TRBJ2-3, with D possibly TRBD1 on 5 matching bases. Trimming stripped 7 bases from V and 2 bases from J, with 13 bases between. The CDR3 is 14 residues long. Germline values: CDR1 SNHLY, CDR2 FYNNEI. Here the CDR3 reads CASNRDSNTDTQYF. The CDR3 DNA follows: TGTGCCAGCAACCGAGACAGTAACACAGATACGCAGTATTTT.

To note about this clone: The same CDR3 is also encoded by other DNA sequences in this sample. J is TRBJ2-6 and V is TRBV6-4, with D perhaps assigned TRBD1 or TRBD2 (5 bases each). From germline, CDR1 is MRHNA and CDR2 SNTAGT. The V gene lost 3 bases and the J gene lost 1 base, with 7 bases spanning the gap. The CDR3 sequence is 15 residues long. CDR3 in amino acids: CASSDEGSGANVLTF. The CDR3 DNA reads TGTGCCAGCAGTGATGAGGGGTCTGGGGCCAACGTCCTGACTTTC.

The V gene is TRBV19, the J gene TRBJ2-3, with D unresolved. CDR1 LNHDA and CDR2 SQIVND come from the germline V gene (reference sequence). The germline V and J ends were trimmed by 6 bases and 0 bases, with 13 bases remaining between them. This CDR3 comprises 15 residues. This CDR3 reads CASRPTVVSTDTQYF. The CDR3 nucleotides are TGTGCCAGTAGACCGACGGTCGTTAGCACAGATACGCAGTATTTT.

The J gene is TRBJ1-2, the V gene TRBV7-8, with D unclear. The CDR3 covers 13 residues. The V end was cut by 1 base, the J end by 3 bases, with 6 bases between. Germline CDR1 reads SGHVS; CDR2 reads FQNEAQ. The CDR3 loop is CASSLDRDYGYTF. The CDR3 DNA follows: TGTGCCAGCAGCTTAGACAGAGACTATGGCTACACCTTC.

In the case of this clone: Other DNA sequences in the sample encode the same CDR3. V is TRBV18 and J is TRBJ1-1, with D possibly matching TRBD1 (5 bases). Trimming removed 6 bases from V and 1 base from J, with 15 bases in between. Germline V gene data show CDR1 as KGHSH and CDR2 as LQKENI. The CDR3 runs to 15 residues. Here the CDR3 DNA reads TGTGCCAGCTCCCTAGGATGGGGCGGGAACACTGAAGCTTTCTTT. Its protein is CASSLGWGGNTEAFF.

The V and J genes are TRBV9 and TRBJ2-1; TRBD1 matches 10 bases. CDR3 length equals 15 residues. Germline loops: CDR1 SGDLS, CDR2 YYNGEE. The V and J ends lost 0 bases and 7 bases, in that order; junction bases with no gene match: 4. DNA for the CDR3: TGTGCCAGCAGCGTAGGACAGGGGGCTTTTAATGAGCAGTTCTTC. Translation: CASSVGQGAFNEQFF. The full variable domain, rest sourced from reference TRBV9 and TRBJ2-1, is DSGVTQTPKHLITATGQRVTLRCSPRSGDLSVYWYQQSLDQGLQFLIQYYNGEERAKGNILERFSAQQFPDLHSELNLSSLELGDSALYFCASSVGQGAFNEQFFGPGTRLTVL.